This T cell receptor beta chain was sequenced in a study of shared clonotypes between healthy human individuals (dated by TCRdb to the early 2020s). Context from the whole study: The cohort comprised a couple of women and a few men aged 18 to 49 years. Per donor, leukapheresis produced somewhere between about 0.85 and 10 billion PBMCs. To estimate repertoire size and how much clonotypes are shared between individuals, the study performed deep sequencing of blood TCR repertoires from 4 to 6 healthy adults. To increase sequencing depth and limit assay-specific biases, different laboratories used diverse techniques to prepare libraries and sequence TCR repertoires. Per donor, three plates each were used for CD4 naive and CD4 memory, two for CD8 naive, and one for CD8 memory.

Concerning this clone itself: There is no known antigen for this receptor. No much larger clone exists at a distance of one base, and base qualities are not known. Other DNA sequences from this sample encode an identical CDR3 as well.

General findings and caveats noted by the study authors: Compared with non-shared clonotypes, the clonotypes found in all four sorted-subset donors had higher generation probabilities. Sampling was restricted to blood, and TCR repertoires in tissue are likely to differ from TCR repertoires in blood. Estimated clonotype richness was generally larger for naive than for memory subsets. The genetic and exposure-history diversity represented was limited by the small number of donors. Rarefaction of sorted-subset datasets indicated incomplete sequencing despite the large sequencing depth. Sharing across a few donors was observed for 5% to 6.5% of naive CD4, 3% to 3.5% of naive CD8, about 2.5% of memory CD4, and around 0.42% of memory CD8 clonotypes. Based on pairwise subsampling, the degree of clonotype sharing among donors was expected to be affected by sequencing depth.

Using the deep immunoSEQ assay, TCR CDR3 regions were amplified from genomic DNA by multiplex PCR. Extracted genomic DNA from each cell subset was spread evenly across all wells of several immunoSEQ 96-well plates, with each plate serving as a replicate. For sorted subsets, approximately 190 ng of genomic DNA, equivalent to around 29,000 T cell genomes, went into each replicate PCR. The purified libraries were quantified using a Qubit 3.0 fluorometer, sized with a Bioanalyzer 2100, and then quantified again using the KAPA Library Quantification kit. Every immunoSEQ 96-well plate was sequenced on a separate single-read 150-cycle Illumina NextSeq 550 flow cell. On the authors' methods: Because the immunoSEQ output included only junctional sequences and no quality scores, the filtering could not be the same as the filtering used for full-length reads. To assign V/J genes and CDR3, sequences were annotated using PyIR, a Python wrapper for IgBLAST v1.9, with IMGT germline references. Any read was removed if the V/J assignment was weak (E-value above 1e-6), the CDR3 was missing, or the read contained stop codons, out-of-frame junctions, or ambiguous translated residues. A V3J clonotype was defined by an identical inferred V gene, J gene, and CDR3 amino acid sequence. The percentage overlap between two repertoires was calculated by dividing the number of shared unique clonotypes by the size of the smaller repertoire. Richness of each repertoire was evaluated using RTK rarefaction, the Chao1 estimator, and Recon v2.1 estimates of unobserved clonotypes. For all TCRbeta clonotypes obtained by the gDNA method from a handful of donors, generation probabilities were computed with OLGA. The source is immuneACCESS, and TCRdb retained only in-frame sequences with V and J called. Part of the clones is not carried over; for the studies checked, unresolved V genes explain less than half of this, and the remainder is unexplained. D and trimming were read from the DNA, whereas the V and J calls and clone size are those reported in that table. The sample yields about 730,000 clones; 72% were counted once. The top ten clonotypes cover under 2% of the sample.

V sheds 2 bases and J sheds 7 bases, leaving 15 bases between their ends. The CDR3 sequence holds 14 residues, the cysteine and phenylalanine included. Just the 42-base CDR3 DNA is kept, in frame starting at base 1. From the germline V gene, CDR1 is KGHSH and CDR2 is LQKENI. Healthy HIV-negative adults with no recently reported acute infections or vaccinations were included as donors. Every donor was a Caucasian adult residing in Nashville, Tennessee, USA. CD4+ T cells were enriched through magnetic negative selection, after which naive cells were positively selected on CD45RA and the remaining negative fraction served as the memory subset. After blood collection by leukapheresis, PBMCs were isolated using Ficoll-Histopaque density gradient centrifugation and then cryopreserved in the vapor phase of liquid nitrogen. Analytical flow cytometry was used to check the purity and quantity of every magnetically sorted T cell population. Genomic DNA was isolated from every sorted fraction and measured by UV absorbance on a Nanodrop 2000c.

The material sequenced was memory CD4+ T cells sorted from blood. The cell subset or site tag for this specimen amounts to: CD45RA-negative fraction. The sequence came from a woman in her twenties or thirties in good health. The V gene is TRBV18 and the J gene is TRBJ2-7, with TRBD1 tentatively as D gene (6 bases match). The CDR3 amino acid sequence is: CASSPGQGFGEQYF. The DNA sequence reads TGTGCCAGCTCACCAGGGCAGGGGTTTGGAGAGCAGTACTTC.